The clone carrying this TCR beta chain was counted a few times. The data stem from a study of identical twins. The ends were cut back, 2 bases at V and 6 bases at J, with 9 bases in the middle. The CDR3 runs 13 residues. The V gene's germline CDR1 is MGHDK and CDR2 SYGVNS. TCRdb recomputed calls from the 5' RACE reads with MiXCR, one row per CDR3 protein. The sample consists of about 690,000 distinct CDR3 sequences, 21% of them appearing once. This same sample was also taken into another study, of T cells expressing NK-cell markers.

The TCR originated in a woman in her late teens or twenties in good health. The V and J genes are TRBV25-1 and TRBJ2-3; TRBD2 is a possible D gene (6 bases). The sample consisted of PBMCs. As DNA, the CDR3 is TGTGCCAGCAGTGAAGTAGCGGTTGATACGCAGTATTTT. Translation: CASSEVAVDTQYF.